A single sample is the source of the 19 T cell receptor beta chains below, sequenced in a study of regulatory T cells in long-lasting Graves disease (dated by TCRdb to 2020 to 2023). The receptor library was made with multiplex PCR. Sequencing relied on an Illumina HiSeq 4000. TCR beta libraries were built with iRepertoire HTBI primers and Arm-PCR amplification of CDR3 regions. The public reads were run again by TCRdb, first through fastp at Q25 and then through MiXCR, and only productive beta chains were kept. Identical CDR3 proteins give one entry, which carries the most common genes and DNA. Counted in this sample were 600,000 to 800,000 distinct CDR3 sequences; 25% to 35% of them appeared once. About 40% of the sample lies in the top ten. According to the study, the label for this sample's time point signals: persistent/refractory GD, antithyroid drugs over 5 years with positive TRAb. For both TCR sequencing and RNA sequencing, RNA was extracted from PBMCs in TRIzol.

Here the sequenced sample was peripheral blood mononuclear cells (PBMCs), taken when the disease was refractory, from a patient treated with antithyroid drugs. The receptors here all came from a female donor with Graves disease.

A few counts support this clonotype. The rearrangement uses TRBV20-1 and TRBJ2-4; D might be TRBD1 (6 bases). Germline assignment: CDR1 DFQATT and CDR2 SNEGSKA (reference sequence). The CDR3 extends over 15 amino acids. V gave up 0 bases and J gave up 4 bases, with 13 bases separating them. For the CDR3, the DNA is TGCAGTGCTAGAGATCTAGGGGACACAAAAAACATTCAGTACTTC. Protein: CSARDLGDTKNIQYF.

V is TRBV20-1 and J is TRBJ2-7; TRBD2 matches at 7 bases. The length of the CDR3 is 13 residues. The J segment lost 2 bases and the V segment lost 6 bases, leaving 7 bases of the junction unmatched. CDR1 DFQATT and CDR2 SNEGSKA come from the germline V gene (reference sequence). CDR3 region: CSAGGVVAYEQYF. The CDR3 DNA reads as TGCAGTGCGGGAGGGGTAGTGGCCTACGAGCAGTACTTC.

This clonotype has only a few counts. The chain carries TRBV7-9 and TRBJ1-1; no firm D call. The V and J ends lost 0 bases and 6 bases respectively, with 5 bases between them. There are 12 residues in the CDR3. Germline V CDR1 and CDR2: SEHNR, FQNEAQ (reference sequence). In DNA, the CDR3 is TGTGCCAGCAGCTTAGCGGAGGCTGAAGCTTTCTTT. Translated: CASSLAEAEAFF.

The V gene is TRBV6-9, the J gene TRBJ1-5; TRBD1 matches 7 bases. V shed 2 bases, J shed 7 bases, and the junction held 11 bases outside the gene matches. CDR3 length equals 16 residues. Germline V CDR1 and CDR2: MNHGY, SVAAGI. CDR3 loop: CASSYRGSRGYQPQHF. In nucleotides, the CDR3 is TGTGCCAGCAGTTATAGGGGGTCCAGGGGGTACCAGCCCCAGCATTTT.

This clonotype occurred a few times. The germline gene is not matched at one end of the junction; a read error may be the cause. The chain has TRBV6-1 and TRBJ1-5; D uncertain. This CDR3 region has 15 residues. Germline values: CDR1 MNHNS, CDR2 SASEGT. The CDR3 DNA reads TGTGCCAGCAGTGAATCTGACTATAGCAATCGGCCCCAGCATTTT. Translating gives CASSESDYSNRPQHF.

This clonotype occurred a few times. The chain employs TRBV20-1 and TRBJ1-5, with D possibly matching TRBD1 (5 bases). Germline lookup yields CDR1 DFQATT and CDR2 SNEGSKA (reference sequence). Trimming stripped 6 bases from V and 1 base from J, with 19 bases between. This CDR3 comprises 16 residues. CDR3 DNA: TGCAGTGCAACCCGGGGGGGATTTCGGAGCAATCAGCCCCAGCATTTT. Encoded protein: CSATRGGFRSNQPQHF.

This chain uses TRBV3-1 with TRBJ2-5; TRBD2 matches at 11 bases. The CDR3 has 16 amino acids. The trim removed 3 bases at V and 5 bases at J, leaving 8 bases unmatched. Germline V gives CDR1 LGHDT, CDR2 YNNKEL (reference sequence). Here the CDR3 reads CASSHVAGGPEETQYF. CDR3 nucleotide sequence: TGTGCCAGCAGCCATGTAGCGGGAGGGCCGGAGGAGACCCAGTACTTC.

This clonotype was counted a few times. V usage is TRBV28 and J usage is TRBJ1-6; D is ambiguous. The CDR3 loop spans 12 amino acids. Germline assignment: CDR1 MDHEN and CDR2 SYDVKM. Trimming left V 6 bases short and J 9 bases short, with 9 bases between. Here the CDR3 reads CASRIEGSPLHF. The CDR3 coding sequence is TGTGCCAGCAGAATAGAGGGTTCACCCCTCCACTTT.

This clonotype was counted once. A single base separates this from a much larger clone, so it may be a read error. The chain combines TRBV2 with TRBJ1-1; no clear D. Germline loops: CDR1 SNHLY, CDR2 FYNNEI. CDR3 size: 13 residues. The CDR3 loop reads CACSDSPLTEAFF. The CDR3, as DNA: TGTGCCTGCAGTGACTCACCGCTCACTGAAGCTTTCTTT. Looking up the rest from reference TRBV2 and TRBJ1-1 gives the full variable domain: EPEVTQTPSHQVTQMGQEVILRCVPISNHLYFYWYRQILGQKVEFLVSFYNNEISEKSEIFDDQFSVERPDGSNFTLKIRSTKLEDSAMYFCACSDSPLTEAFFGQGTRLTVV.

The rearrangement uses TRBV5-1 and TRBJ1-1; D might be TRBD1 (5 bases). This CDR3 comprises 16 residues. Trimming removed 0 bases from V and 0 bases from J, with 12 bases in between. Germline V gene data show CDR1 as SGHRS and CDR2 as YFSETQ. This CDR3 reads CASSLGSGRVNTEAFF. The CDR3 DNA sequence: TGCGCCAGCAGCTTGGGATCGGGACGGGTGAACACTGAAGCTTTCTTT. Combining the CDR3 with reference TRBV5-1 and TRBJ1-1 gives the whole variable domain KAGVTQTPRYLIKTRGQQVTLSCSPISGHRSVSWYQQTPGQGLQFLFEYFSETQRNKGNFPGRFSGRQFSNSRSEMNVSTLELGDSALYLCASSLGSGRVNTEAFFGQGTRLTVV.

The rearrangement links TRBV6-1 to TRBJ2-5; 8 bases are a match to TRBD1. Germline V gene data show CDR1 as MNHNS and CDR2 as SASEGT. The trim removed 6 bases at V and 2 bases at J, leaving 8 bases unmatched. This CDR3 is 15 amino acids long. CDR3 coding DNA: TGTGCCAGCAGACCCTCAGGGGGCACTCAAGAGACCCAGTACTTC. Translated: CASRPSGGTQETQYF.

CDR3 coding DNA: TGCAGTGCTAGGACTAGCGGGAGAGAAGAGACCCAGTACTTC. This sequence encodes CSARTSGREETQYF. V usage is TRBV20-1 and J usage is TRBJ2-5, with TRBD2 matching over 12 bases. The ends lost 3 bases at V and 3 bases at J; junction bases unmatched: 2. The CDR3 contains 14 residues. Germline V gives CDR1 DFQATT, CDR2 SNEGSKA (reference sequence).

The V gene is TRBV6-4, the J gene TRBJ2-4; TRBD2 matches 7 bases. The germline V gene has CDR1 MRHNA and CDR2 SNTAGT. The CDR3 runs 16 residues. V lost 5 bases to trimming and J lost 2 bases; unmatched junction nucleotides: 9. CDR3 in amino acids: CASSSLGGFTKNIQYF. For the CDR3, the DNA is TGTGCCAGCAGTTCCTTGGGGGGGTTTACCAAAAACATTCAGTACTTC.

This clonotype was seen a few times. The V gene is TRBV6-5, the J gene TRBJ1-3; D not resolved. With 2 bases removed from V and 4 bases from J, the gap between germline ends came to 15 bases. Germline V gene sequence: CDR1 MNHEY, CDR2 SVGAGI. The CDR3 is made up of 16 amino acids. The CDR3 spells CASSYIGESKGNTIYF. As DNA, the CDR3 is TGTGCCAGCAGTTACATCGGCGAGAGTAAAGGAAACACCATATATTTT.

This clonotype appeared a few times. The V call is TRBV19, the J call TRBJ2-7, with 10 bases that match TRBD2. Trimming took 5 bases from V and 5 from J; bases not matched to a gene: 9. The CDR3 extends over 15 amino acids. Germline values: CDR1 LNHDA, CDR2 SQIVND (reference sequence). The CDR3 coding sequence is TGTGCCAGTAGTGACGCTAGCGGGAGATGGGACGAGCAGTACTTC. The encoded protein is CASSDASGRWDEQYF.

This clonotype was observed at least ten times. J is TRBJ2-5 and V is TRBV30; D remains unclear. The CDR3 is 12 amino acids. Trimming took 5 bases from V and 3 from J, leaving 10 bases between them. The V gene's germline CDR1 is GTSNPN and CDR2 SVGIG (reference sequence). CDR3 sequence (DNA): TGTGCCTGGGTAGCCGAGGAAGAGACCCAGTACTTC. Its translation: CAWVAEEETQYF.

V gene TRBV29-1 combines with J gene TRBJ2-7; D call uncertain. Germline V gene lookup returns CDR1 SQVTM and CDR2 ANQGSEA. CDR3 length: 11 amino acids. The ends were cut back, 6 bases at V and 6 bases at J, with 12 bases in the middle. The CDR3 region is CSVVGLAEQYF. The CDR3 region has the DNA TGCAGCGTCGTTGGATTGGCCGAGCAGTACTTC.

This clonotype was counted at least ten times. The CDR3, as DNA: TGTGCCACCTCAGGGGAGGGGTACGGTACTGAAGCTTTCTTT. This codes for CATSGEGYGTEAFF. The chain uses TRBV7-9 and TRBJ1-1; possibly TRBD1 for D (6 bases). Trimming cost V 10 bases and J 5 bases, with 20 bases left between them. Germline V lookup: CDR1 SEHNR, CDR2 FQNEAQ (reference sequence). This CDR3 contains 14 residues.

This chain links TRBV5-1 with TRBJ1-4; D is ambiguous. This CDR3 is built from 15 residues. Germline V gives CDR1 SGHRS, CDR2 YFSETQ. Trimming took 2 bases from V and 0 from J, leaving 8 bases between them. CDR3 amino acids: CASSFRLATNEKLFF. The CDR3 region has the DNA TGCGCCAGCAGCTTCAGACTCGCAACTAATGAAAAACTGTTTTTT.